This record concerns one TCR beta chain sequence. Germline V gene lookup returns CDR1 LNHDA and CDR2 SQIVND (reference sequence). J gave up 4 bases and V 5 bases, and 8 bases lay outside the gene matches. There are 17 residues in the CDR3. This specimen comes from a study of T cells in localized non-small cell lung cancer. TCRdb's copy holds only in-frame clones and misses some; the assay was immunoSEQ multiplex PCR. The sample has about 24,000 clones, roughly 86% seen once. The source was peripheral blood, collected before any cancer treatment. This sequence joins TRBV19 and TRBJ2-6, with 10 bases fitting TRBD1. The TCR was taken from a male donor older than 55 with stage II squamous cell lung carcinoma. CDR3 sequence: CASSPRQGAGGANVLTF. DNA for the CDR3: TGTGCCAGTAGTCCTCGACAGGGGGCGGGAGGGGCCAACGTCCTGACTTTC.